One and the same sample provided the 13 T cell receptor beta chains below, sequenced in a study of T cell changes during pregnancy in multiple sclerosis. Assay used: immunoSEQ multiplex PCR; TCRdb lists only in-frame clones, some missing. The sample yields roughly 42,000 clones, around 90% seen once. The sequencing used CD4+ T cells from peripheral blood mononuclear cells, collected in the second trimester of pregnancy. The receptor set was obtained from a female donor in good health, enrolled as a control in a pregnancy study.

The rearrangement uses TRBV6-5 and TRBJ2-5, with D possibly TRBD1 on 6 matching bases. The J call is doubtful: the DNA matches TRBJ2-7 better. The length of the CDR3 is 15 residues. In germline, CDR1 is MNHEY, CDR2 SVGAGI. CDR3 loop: CASRYNDRYLGEQYF. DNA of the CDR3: TGTGCCAGCAGATATAACGACAGGTACCTAGGCGAGCAGTACTTC.

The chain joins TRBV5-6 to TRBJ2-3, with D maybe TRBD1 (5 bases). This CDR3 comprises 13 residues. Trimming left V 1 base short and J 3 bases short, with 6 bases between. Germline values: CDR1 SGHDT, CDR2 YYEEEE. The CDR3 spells CASSLSGTDTQYF. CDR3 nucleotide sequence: TGTGCCAGCAGCTTGTCAGGGACAGATACGCAGTATTTT.

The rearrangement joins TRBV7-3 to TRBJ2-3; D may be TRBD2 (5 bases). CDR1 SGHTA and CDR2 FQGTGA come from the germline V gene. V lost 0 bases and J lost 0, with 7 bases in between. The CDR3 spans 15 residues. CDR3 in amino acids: CASSLTGSSTDTQYF. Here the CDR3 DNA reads TGTGCCAGCAGCTTAACGGGGAGTAGCACAGATACGCAGTATTTT.

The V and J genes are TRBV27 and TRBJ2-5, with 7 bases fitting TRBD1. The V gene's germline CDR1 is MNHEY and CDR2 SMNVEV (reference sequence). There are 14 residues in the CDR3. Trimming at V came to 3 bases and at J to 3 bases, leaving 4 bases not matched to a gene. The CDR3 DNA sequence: TGTGCCAGCAGTTTTGGCAGGGGGAAAGAGACCCAGTACTTC. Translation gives CASSFGRGKETQYF.

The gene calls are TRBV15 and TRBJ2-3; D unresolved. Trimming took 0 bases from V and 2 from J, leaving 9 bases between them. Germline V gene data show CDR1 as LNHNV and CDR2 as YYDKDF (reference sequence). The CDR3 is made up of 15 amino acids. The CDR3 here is CATSRDNLPTDTQYF. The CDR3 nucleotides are TGTGCCACCAGCAGAGATAACCTACCCACAGATACGCAGTATTTT.

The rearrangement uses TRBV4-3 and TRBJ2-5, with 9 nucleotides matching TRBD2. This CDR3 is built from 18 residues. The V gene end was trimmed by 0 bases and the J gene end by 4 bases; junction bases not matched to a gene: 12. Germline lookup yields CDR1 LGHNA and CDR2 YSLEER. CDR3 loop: CASSQDQVAGGPSETQYF. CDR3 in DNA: TGCGCCAGCAGCCAAGATCAGGTGGCGGGAGGGCCCTCAGAGACCCAGTACTTC.

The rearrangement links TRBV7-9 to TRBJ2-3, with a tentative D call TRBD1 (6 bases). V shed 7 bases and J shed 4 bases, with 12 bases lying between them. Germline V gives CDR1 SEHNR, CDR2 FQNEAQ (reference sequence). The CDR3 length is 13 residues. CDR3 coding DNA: TGTGCCAGCAACAGGGATGGACCAGATACGCAGTATTTT. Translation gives CASNRDGPDTQYF.

The CDR3 loop reads CAISTGLSTDTQYF. CDR3 DNA sequence: TGTGCCATCAGTACGGGACTTAGCACAGATACGCAGTATTTT. This sequence joins TRBV10-3 and TRBJ2-3; a possible D gene is TRBD2 (6 bases). V was shortened by 5 bases and J by 0 bases, with 9 bases between the two germline ends. This CDR3 is built from 14 residues. CDR1 and CDR2 from the germline V gene are ENHRY and SYGVKD.

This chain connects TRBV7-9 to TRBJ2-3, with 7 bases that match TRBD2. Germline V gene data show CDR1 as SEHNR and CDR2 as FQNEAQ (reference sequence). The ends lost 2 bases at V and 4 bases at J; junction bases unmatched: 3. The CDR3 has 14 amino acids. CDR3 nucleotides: TGTGCCAGCAGCTTATATGCGGGAGCAGATACGCAGTATTTT. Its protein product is CASSLYAGADTQYF. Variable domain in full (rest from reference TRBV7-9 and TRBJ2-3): DTGVSQNPRHKITKRGQNVTFRCDPISEHNRLYWYRQTLGQGPEFLTYFQNEAQLEKSRLLSDRFSAERPKGSFSTLEIQRTEQGDSAMYLCASSLYAGADTQYFGPGTRLTVL.

The CDR3 sequence is CASSLGGGGSTDTQYF. The DNA for the CDR3 is TGCGCCAGCAGCTTGGGAGGCGGGGGTAGCACAGATACGCAGTATTTT. V gene TRBV5-1 combines with J gene TRBJ2-3; 7 bases are shared with TRBD2. V trimming: 0 bases; J trimming: 0 bases; junction bases outside the gene matches: 4. The CDR3 length is 16 residues. Germline CDR1 is SGHRS and CDR2 is YFSETQ.

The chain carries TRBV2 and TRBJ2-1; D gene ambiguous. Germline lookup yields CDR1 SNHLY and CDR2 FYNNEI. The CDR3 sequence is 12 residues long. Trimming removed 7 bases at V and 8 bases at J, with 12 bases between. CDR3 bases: TGTGCCAGCACGGAGCAGAGTTATGAGCAGTTCTTC. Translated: CASTEQSYEQFF.

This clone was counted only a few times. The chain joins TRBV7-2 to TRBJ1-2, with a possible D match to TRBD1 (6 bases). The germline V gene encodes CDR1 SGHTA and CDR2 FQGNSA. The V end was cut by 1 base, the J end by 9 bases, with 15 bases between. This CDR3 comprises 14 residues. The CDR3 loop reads CASSLGGGRESYTF. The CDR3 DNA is TGTGCCAGCAGCTTAGGAGGGGGGCGGGAGAGCTACACCTTC.

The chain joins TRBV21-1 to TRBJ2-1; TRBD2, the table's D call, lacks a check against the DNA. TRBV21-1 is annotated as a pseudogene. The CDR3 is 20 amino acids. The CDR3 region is CASSHSGSVDSSTTLYEQFF. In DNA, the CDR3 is TGTGCCAGCAGCCATAGCGGGAGTGTAGATTCCTCCACTACTCTCTATGAGCAGTTCTTC.